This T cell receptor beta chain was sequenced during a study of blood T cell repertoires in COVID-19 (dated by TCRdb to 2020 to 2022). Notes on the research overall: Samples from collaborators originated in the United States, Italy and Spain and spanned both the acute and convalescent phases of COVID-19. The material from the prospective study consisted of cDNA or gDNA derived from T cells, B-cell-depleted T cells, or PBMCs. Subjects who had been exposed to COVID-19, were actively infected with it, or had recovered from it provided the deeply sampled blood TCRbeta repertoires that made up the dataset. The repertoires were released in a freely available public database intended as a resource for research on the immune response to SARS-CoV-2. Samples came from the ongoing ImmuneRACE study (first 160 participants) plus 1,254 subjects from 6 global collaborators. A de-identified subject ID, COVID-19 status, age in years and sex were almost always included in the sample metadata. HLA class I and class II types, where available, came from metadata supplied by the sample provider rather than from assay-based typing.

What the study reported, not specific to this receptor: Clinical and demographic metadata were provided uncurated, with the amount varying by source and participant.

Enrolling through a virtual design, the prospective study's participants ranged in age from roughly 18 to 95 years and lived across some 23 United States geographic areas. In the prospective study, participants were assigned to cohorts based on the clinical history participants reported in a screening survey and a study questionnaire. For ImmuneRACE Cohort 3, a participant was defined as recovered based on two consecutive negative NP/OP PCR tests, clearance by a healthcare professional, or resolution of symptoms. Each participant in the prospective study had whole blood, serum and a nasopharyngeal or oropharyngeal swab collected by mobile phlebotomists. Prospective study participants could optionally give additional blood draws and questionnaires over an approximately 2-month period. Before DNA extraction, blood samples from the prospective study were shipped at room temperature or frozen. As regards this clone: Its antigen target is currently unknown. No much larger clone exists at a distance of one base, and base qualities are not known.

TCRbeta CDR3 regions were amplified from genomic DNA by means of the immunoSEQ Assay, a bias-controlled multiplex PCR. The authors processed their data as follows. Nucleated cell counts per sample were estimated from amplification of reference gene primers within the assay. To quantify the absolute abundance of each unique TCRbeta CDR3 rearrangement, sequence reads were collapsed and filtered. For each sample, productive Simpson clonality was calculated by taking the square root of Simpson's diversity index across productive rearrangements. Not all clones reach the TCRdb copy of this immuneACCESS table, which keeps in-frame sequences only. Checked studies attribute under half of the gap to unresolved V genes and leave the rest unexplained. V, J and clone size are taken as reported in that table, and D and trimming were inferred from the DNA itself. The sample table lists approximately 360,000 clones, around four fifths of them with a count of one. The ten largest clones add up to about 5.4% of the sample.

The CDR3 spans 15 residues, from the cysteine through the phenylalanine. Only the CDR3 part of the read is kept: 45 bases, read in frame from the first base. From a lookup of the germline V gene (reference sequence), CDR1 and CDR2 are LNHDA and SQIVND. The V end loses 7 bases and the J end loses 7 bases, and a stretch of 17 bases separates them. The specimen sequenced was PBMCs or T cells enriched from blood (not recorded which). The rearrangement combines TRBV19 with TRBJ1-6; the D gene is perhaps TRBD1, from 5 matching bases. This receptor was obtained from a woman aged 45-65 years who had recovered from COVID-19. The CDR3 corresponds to CASKATVGWNSPLHF. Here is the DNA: TGTGCCAGTAAGGCGACAGTAGGGTGGAATTCACCCCTCCACTTT.